This T cell receptor (beta chain) was captured by sequencing in a study of PD-L1 blockade in urothelial cancer. On the study more broadly: Median tumor clonality was approximately 0.096, with T cell proportion about 0.097.

Trimming left V 0 bases short and J 3 bases short, with 6 bases between. Germline CDR1 MNHGY, CDR2 SAAAGT. There are 13 residues in the CDR3. Clones were read by immunoSEQ multiplex PCR, and TCRdb kept only the in-frame ones, dropping some. The sample includes almost 2,500 clones, less than 40% of them seen just once. This clone is medium-sized (0.01 to 0.1%). Its specificity is unknown. Regarding the study as a whole: Tumor-linked clones in blood grew more by 3 weeks in durable-benefit patients. A lone FFPE tumor specimen represented each patient, and none was collected right before treatment.

This sequence joins TRBV6-8 and TRBJ2-7; D is undetermined. This specimen consisted of tumor tissue, obtained before atezolizumab (anti-PD-L1) treatment. The TCR originated in a man aged 55-75 years with urothelial cancer. The CDR3 reads CASSYSSSYEQYF. The CDR3 DNA is TGTGCCAGCAGTTACTCGAGCAGCTACGAGCAGTACTTC.